The TCR beta chain under discussion was sequenced for a study of patients and donors after allogeneic stem cell transplantation. From the RT-PCR reads, TCRdb called clonotypes with MiXCR, one entry per CDR3 protein. The sample contains over 130,000 distinct CDR3 sequences, about 40% of which appear only once. V was cut by 5 bases and J by 0 bases, with 10 bases left in between. This CDR3 spans 14 amino acids. CDR1 SGHTA and CDR2 FQGNSA come from the germline V gene. Sequencing was carried out using blood, either unsorted or a sorted T cell fraction (not recorded which). This clonotype was obtained from a human donor who was either an allogeneic HSCT recipient or a stem cell or donor lymphocyte infusion donor (not recorded which). It is not recorded whose cells these are; they may come from a transplant donor. This rearrangement joins TRBV7-2 to TRBJ2-5; no reliable D call. The chain's CDR3 is CASSRTAYQETQYF. The CDR3 bases are TGTGCCAGCAGCCGGACGGCGTACCAAGAGACCCAGTACTTC.